Sequencing of this T cell receptor beta chain was carried out in a study of lymphopenia after photon versus proton radiotherapy. The germline V gene has CDR1 SEHNR and CDR2 FQNEAQ (reference sequence). The CDR3 has 14 amino acids. Trimming took off 0 bases at V and 2 bases at J, with 8 bases between the two ends. There are a few counts of this clone. Measured with immunoSEQ multiplex PCR; TCRdb has only the in-frame clones, and not every one. The profile shows 83,000 or so clones, approximately 82% of them singletons. The rearrangement joins TRBV7-9 to TRBJ2-7; D uncertain. This TCR was recovered from a man aged 60-69 years with pancreatic cancer. This material consisted of peripheral blood, taken from a patient treated with proton-based radiotherapy. The CDR3 loop is CASSLAGITYEQYF. DNA of the CDR3: TGTGCCAGCAGCTTAGCGGGGATTACCTACGAGCAGTACTTC. The full variable domain, its missing parts supplied by reference TRBV7-9 and TRBJ2-7, is DTGVSQNPRHKITKRGQNVTFRCDPISEHNRLYWYRQTLGQGPEFLTYFQNEAQLEKSRLLSDRFSAERPKGSFSTLEIQRTEQGDSAMYLCASSLAGITYEQYFGPGTRLTVT.